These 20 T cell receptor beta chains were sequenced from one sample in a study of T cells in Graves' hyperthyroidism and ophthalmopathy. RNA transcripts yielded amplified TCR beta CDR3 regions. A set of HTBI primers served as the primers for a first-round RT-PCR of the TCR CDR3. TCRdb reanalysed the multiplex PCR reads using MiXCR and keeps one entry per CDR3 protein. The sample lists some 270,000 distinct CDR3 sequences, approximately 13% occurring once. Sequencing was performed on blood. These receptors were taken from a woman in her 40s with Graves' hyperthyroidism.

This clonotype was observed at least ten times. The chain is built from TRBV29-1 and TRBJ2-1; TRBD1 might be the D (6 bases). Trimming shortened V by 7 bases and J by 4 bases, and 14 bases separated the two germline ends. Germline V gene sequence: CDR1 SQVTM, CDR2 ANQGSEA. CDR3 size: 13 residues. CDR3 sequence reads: CSARGRAYNEQFF. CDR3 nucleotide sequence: TGCAGCGCCAGGGGAAGGGCTTACAATGAGCAGTTCTTC.

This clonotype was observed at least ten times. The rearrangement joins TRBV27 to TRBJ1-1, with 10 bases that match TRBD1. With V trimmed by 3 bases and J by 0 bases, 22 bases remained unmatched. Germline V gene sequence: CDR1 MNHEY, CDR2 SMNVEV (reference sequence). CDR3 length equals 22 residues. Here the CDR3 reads CASSFLPQPWDRGAGVNTEAFF. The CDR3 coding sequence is TGTGCCAGCAGTTTCCTGCCCCAACCATGGGACAGGGGCGCAGGGGTGAACACTGAAGCTTTCTTT.

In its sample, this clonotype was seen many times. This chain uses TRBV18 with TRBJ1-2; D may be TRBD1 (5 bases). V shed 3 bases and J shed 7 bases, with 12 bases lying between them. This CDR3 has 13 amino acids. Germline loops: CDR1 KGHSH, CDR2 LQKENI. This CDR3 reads CASSPDRDSGYTF. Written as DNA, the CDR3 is TGTGCCAGCTCACCCGACAGAGACAGTGGCTACACCTTC.

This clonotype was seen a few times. The CDR3 sequence is CASSSSGTRNTIYF. The CDR3, as DNA: TGTGCCAGCAGCTCCTCCGGGACCCGAAACACCATATATTTT. The chain combines TRBV12-3 or TRBV12-4 with TRBJ1-3; D is possibly TRBD1 (5 bases). The CDR3 loop spans 14 amino acids. V lost 6 bases and J lost 5, with 14 bases in between.

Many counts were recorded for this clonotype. CDR3: CASSYFASRELFF. In nucleotides, the CDR3 is TGTGCCAGCAGTTACTTTGCGAGCCGGGAGCTGTTTTTT. The chain links TRBV6-5 to TRBJ2-2; the D is unclear. Germline CDR1 MNHEY, CDR2 SVGAGI. V lost 1 base, J lost 9 bases, and 9 bases lay in between. There are 13 residues in the CDR3.

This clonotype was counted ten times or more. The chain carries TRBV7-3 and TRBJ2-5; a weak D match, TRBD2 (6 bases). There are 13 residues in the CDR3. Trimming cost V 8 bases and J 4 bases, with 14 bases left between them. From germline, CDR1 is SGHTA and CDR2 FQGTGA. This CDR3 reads CASAPGVRETQYF. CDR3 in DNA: TGTGCCAGCGCCCCGGGAGTACGAGAGACCCAGTACTTC.

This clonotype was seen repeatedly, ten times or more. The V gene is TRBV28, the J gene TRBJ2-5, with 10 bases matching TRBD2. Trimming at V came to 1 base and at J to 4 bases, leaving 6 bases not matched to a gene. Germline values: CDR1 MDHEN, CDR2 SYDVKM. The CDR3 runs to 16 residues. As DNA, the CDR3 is TGTGCCAGCAGTTTATTTGCTAGCGGGAGAAGAGAGACCCAGTACTTC. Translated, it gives CASSLFASGRRETQYF.

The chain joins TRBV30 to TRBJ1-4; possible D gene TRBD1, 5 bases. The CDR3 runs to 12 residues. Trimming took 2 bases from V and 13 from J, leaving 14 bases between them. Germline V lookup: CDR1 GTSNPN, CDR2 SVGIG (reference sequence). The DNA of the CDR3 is TGTGCCTGGAGTCGGGACGGGCTGGGACTGTTTTTT. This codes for CAWSRDGLGLFF.

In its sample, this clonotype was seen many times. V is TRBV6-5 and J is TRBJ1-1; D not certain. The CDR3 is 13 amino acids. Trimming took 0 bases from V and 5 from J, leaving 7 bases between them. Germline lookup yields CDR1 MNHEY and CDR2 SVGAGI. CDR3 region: CASSYSLSTEAFF. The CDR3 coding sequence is TGTGCCAGCAGTTACTCCCTCTCAACTGAAGCTTTCTTT.

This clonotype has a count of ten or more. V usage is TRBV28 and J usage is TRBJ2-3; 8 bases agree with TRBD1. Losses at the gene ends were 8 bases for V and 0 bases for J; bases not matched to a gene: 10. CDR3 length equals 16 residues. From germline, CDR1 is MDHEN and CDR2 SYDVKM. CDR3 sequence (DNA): TGTGCCAGCGTTGCCGGGACAGGTCCTAGCACAGATACGCAGTATTTT. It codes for CASVAGTGPSTDTQYF. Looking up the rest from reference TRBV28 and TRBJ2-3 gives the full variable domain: DVKVTQSSRYLVKRTGEKVFLECVQDMDHENMFWYRQDPGLGLRLIYFSYDVKMKEKGDIPEGYSVSREKKERFSLILESASTNQTSMYLCASVAGTGPSTDTQYFGPGTRLTVL.

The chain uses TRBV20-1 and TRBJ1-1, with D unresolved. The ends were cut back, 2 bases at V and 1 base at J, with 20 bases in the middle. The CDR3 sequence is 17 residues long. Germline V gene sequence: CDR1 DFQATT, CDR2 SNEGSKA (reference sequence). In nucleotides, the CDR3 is TGCAGTGCTAGACCAACCTCCATGACACTACCGAACACTGAAGCTTTCTTT. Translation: CSARPTSMTLPNTEAFF.

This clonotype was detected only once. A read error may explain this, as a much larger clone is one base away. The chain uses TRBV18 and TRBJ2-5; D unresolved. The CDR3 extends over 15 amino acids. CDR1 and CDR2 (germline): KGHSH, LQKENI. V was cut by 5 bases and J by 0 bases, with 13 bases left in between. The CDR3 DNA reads TGTGCCAGCTCAGCTTCCTCCAGGAACCAAGAGACCCAGTACTTC. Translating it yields CASSASSRNQETQYF.

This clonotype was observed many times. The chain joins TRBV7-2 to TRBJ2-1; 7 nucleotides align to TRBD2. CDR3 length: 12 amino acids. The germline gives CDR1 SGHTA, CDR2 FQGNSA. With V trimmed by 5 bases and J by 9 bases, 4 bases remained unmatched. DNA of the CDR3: TGTGCCAGCAGCCTACTAGCGTCTGAGCAGTTCTTC. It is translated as CASSLLASEQFF.

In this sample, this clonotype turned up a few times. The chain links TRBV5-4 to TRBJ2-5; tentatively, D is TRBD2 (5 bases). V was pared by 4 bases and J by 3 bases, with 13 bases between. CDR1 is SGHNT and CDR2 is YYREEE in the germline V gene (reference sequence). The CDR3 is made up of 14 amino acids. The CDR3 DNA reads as TGTGCCAGCAGCCGAAATTCCGGGGAAGAGACCCAGTACTTC. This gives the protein CASSRNSGEETQYF.

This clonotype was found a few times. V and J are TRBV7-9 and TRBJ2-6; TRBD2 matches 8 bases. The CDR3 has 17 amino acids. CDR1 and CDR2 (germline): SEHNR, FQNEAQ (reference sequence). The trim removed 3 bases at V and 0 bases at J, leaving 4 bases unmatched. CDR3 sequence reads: CASSFSGGGSGANVLTF. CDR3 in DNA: TGTGCCAGCAGCTTCAGCGGGGGAGGCTCTGGGGCCAACGTCCTGACTTTC.

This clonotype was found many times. CDR3 DNA: TGCAGTGCTAGAGATACTAGCGCCTACGAGCAGTACTTC. Translating it yields CSARDTSAYEQYF. This chain connects TRBV20-1 to TRBJ2-7; the match to TRBD2 covers 7 bases. Per germline, CDR1 DFQATT and CDR2 SNEGSKA (reference sequence). Germline trimming cut 0 bases from V and 2 bases from J; bases unmatched to any gene: 1. The CDR3 runs to 13 residues.

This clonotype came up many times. The CDR3 region has the DNA TGTGCCAGCAGCTTAGCGCAAGCTGCTATGCGTGGCTACACCTTC. This encodes CASSLAQAAMRGYTF. V is TRBV7-9 and J is TRBJ1-2; D uncertain. This CDR3 has 15 residues. Germline-derived CDR1 and CDR2 are SEHNR and FQNEAQ (reference sequence). V lost 0 bases and J 7 bases, leaving 15 bases between the germline ends.

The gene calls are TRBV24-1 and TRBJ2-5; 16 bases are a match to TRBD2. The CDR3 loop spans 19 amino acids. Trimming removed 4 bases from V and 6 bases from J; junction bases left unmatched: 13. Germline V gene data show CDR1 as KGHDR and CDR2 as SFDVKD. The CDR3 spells CATSEFPGLAGGPFQTQYF. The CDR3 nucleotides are TGTGCCACCAGTGAGTTCCCGGGACTAGCGGGAGGGCCCTTCCAGACCCAGTACTTC.

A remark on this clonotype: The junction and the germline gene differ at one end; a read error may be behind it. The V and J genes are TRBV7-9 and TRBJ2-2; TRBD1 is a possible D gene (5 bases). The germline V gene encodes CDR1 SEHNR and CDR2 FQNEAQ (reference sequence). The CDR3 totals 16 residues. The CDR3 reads CVSSIPTALRTGELFF. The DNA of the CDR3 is TGTGTCAGCAGCATCCCGACAGCCCTGCGGACCGGGGAGCTGTTTTTT.

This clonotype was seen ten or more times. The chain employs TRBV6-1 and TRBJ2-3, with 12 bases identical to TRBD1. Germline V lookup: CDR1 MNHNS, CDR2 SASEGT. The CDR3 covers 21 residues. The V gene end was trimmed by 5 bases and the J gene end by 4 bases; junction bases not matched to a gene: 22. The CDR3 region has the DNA TGTGCCAGCAGTTACCCTCCCTGGGACAGGGGGCCGTCGGGAGTCGCAGATACGCAGTATTTT. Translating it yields CASSYPPWDRGPSGVADTQYF.